This TCR beta chain emerged from a study of T cell responses to AZD1222 COVID-19 vaccine. Study observations and caveats: Repertoires were obtained only post-peak T cell response. Spike-specific TCR depth and breadth grew after two AZD1222 doses.

Libraries were prepared by immunoSEQ multiplex PCR; TCRdb keeps only in-frame clonotypes and omits some of them. The sample contains roughly 53,000 clones, 84% of which appear only once. Unmatched junction bases numbered 7, after V lost 5 bases and J lost 5 bases. Germline V gives CDR1 MNHEY, CDR2 SMNVEV (reference sequence). The CDR3 consists of 15 residues. Turning to this clone: Its specificity is unknown.

This sequence was found in an adult in good health. The chain recombines TRBV27 with TRBJ2-7; 12 positions match TRBD2. The specimen was peripheral blood, collected on day 0 of AZD1222 vaccination. This chain's CDR3 is CASSMRLAGANEQYF. CDR3 DNA: TGTGCCAGCAGTATGAGACTAGCGGGAGCCAACGAGCAGTACTTC.